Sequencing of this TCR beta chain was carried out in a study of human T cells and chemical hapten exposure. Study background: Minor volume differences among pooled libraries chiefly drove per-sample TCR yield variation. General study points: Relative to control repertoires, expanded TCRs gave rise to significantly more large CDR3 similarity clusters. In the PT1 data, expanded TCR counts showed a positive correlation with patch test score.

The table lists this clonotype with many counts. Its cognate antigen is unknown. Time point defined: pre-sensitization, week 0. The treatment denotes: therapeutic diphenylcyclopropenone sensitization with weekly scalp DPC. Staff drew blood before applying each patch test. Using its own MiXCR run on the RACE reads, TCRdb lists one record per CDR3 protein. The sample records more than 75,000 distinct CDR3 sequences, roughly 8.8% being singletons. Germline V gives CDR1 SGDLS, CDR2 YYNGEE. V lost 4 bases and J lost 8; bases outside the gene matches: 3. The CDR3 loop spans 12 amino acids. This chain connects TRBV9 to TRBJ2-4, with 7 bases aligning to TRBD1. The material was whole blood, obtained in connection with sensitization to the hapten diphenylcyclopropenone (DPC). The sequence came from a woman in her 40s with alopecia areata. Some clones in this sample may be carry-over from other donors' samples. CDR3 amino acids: CASSPQGDIQYF. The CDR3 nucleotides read TGTGCCAGCAGCCCCCAGGGGGACATTCAGTACTTC.